The 6 T cell receptor beta chains below were found in one sample sequenced in a study of blood T cell repertoires in COVID-19. Profiling relied on immunoSEQ multiplex PCR, and the TCRdb table lists in-frame clones only, not all of them. Here the sample spans hundreds of thousands of clones, 85% to 90% being singletons. The sample was PBMCs or T cells enriched from blood (not recorded which). These receptors were collected from a woman in her fifties or sixties in a cohort exposed to, infected with or recovered from COVID-19 (not recorded which).

The gene calls are TRBV5-1 and TRBJ2-5, with D perhaps matching TRBD1 (5 bases). The CDR3 spans 14 residues. Trimming left V 0 bases short and J 3 bases short, with 9 bases between. Germline-derived CDR1 and CDR2 are SGHRS and YFSETQ. The CDR3 nucleotides are TGCGCCAGCAGCTTGGGACAGACAGAAGAGACCCAGTACTTC. Translated: CASSLGQTEETQYF.

The sample holds a few counts of this clone. The genes are TRBV7-2 and TRBJ2-1; no clear D. Trimming took off 3 bases at V and 0 bases at J, with 3 bases between the two ends. This CDR3 contains 13 residues. Germline lookup yields CDR1 SGHTA and CDR2 FQGNSA. The CDR3 sequence is CASSFSSYNEQFF. The DNA of the CDR3 is TGTGCCAGCAGCTTCTCCTCCTACAATGAGCAGTTCTTC.

The chain has TRBV5-1 and TRBJ2-7, with 10 bases matching TRBD2. The CDR3 is 16 residues long. Per germline, CDR1 SGHRS and CDR2 YFSETQ. V trimming: 2 bases; J trimming: 1 base; junction bases outside the gene matches: 6. The CDR3 bases are TGCGCCAGCAGCTTATCTTTAGCGGGGGGTTCCTACGAGCAGTACTTC. Protein product: CASSLSLAGGSYEQYF. Full variable domain (outside the CDR3, taken from reference TRBV5-1 and TRBJ2-7): KAGVTQTPRYLIKTRGQQVTLSCSPISGHRSVSWYQQTPGQGLQFLFEYFSETQRNKGNFPGRFSGRQFSNSRSEMNVSTLELGDSALYLCASSLSLAGGSYEQYFGPGTRLTVT.

The chain carries TRBV5-1 and TRBJ2-3; maybe TRBD1 (5 bases). Looked up from germline, CDR1 is SGHRS and CDR2 is YFSETQ. The V and J ends lost 1 base and 0 bases respectively, with 9 bases between them. CDR3 length equals 15 residues. The CDR3 DNA follows: TGCGCCAGCAGCTTGAGCAGGGCTAGCACAGATACGCAGTATTTT. Translating it yields CASSLSRASTDTQYF.

This chain links TRBV4-2 with TRBJ2-1; 7 nucleotides agree with TRBD1. This CDR3 spans 14 amino acids. V lost 5 bases to trimming and J lost 4 bases; unmatched junction nucleotides: 5. Germline values: CDR1 LGHNA, CDR2 YNFKEQ. Here the CDR3 reads CASSARTGYNEQFF. In DNA, the CDR3 is TGTGCCAGCAGCGCCCGGACAGGATACAATGAGCAGTTCTTC.

This chain joins TRBV4-1 and TRBJ1-1; 9 bases match TRBD1. Trimming at V came to 1 base and at J to 7 bases, leaving 7 bases not matched to a gene. Germline CDR1 is MGHRA and CDR2 is YSYEKL. The CDR3 runs 15 residues. The CDR3 nucleotides read TGCGCCAGCAGCCAAGCACTTACAGGGGGCATTGAAGCTTTCTTT. Translating gives CASSQALTGGIEAFF.